These 3 T cell receptor beta chains were all obtained from the same sample, sequenced in a study of identical twins. TCRdb re-called the 5' RACE reads with MiXCR, one entry per CDR3 protein. The sample has about 690,000 distinct CDR3 sequences, about 20% seen once. A further study also used this sample, focusing on T cells expressing NK-cell markers.

The sequencing sample was made of PBMCs. Source of these receptors: a woman aged 18-29 years in good health.

This clonotype was counted ten times or more. The chain joins TRBV3-1 to TRBJ2-7, with 7 nucleotides matching TRBD1. The ends lost 7 bases at V and 6 bases at J; junction bases unmatched: 12. The CDR3 runs to 14 residues. Germline values: CDR1 LGHDT, CDR2 YNNKEL (reference sequence). The chain's CDR3 is CASNPQGSNGEQYF. The CDR3 nucleotides are TGTGCCAGCAACCCACAGGGGAGTAATGGCGAGCAGTACTTC.

This clonotype was seen ten or more times. V and J are TRBV20-1 and TRBJ1-2; D possibly corresponds to TRBD1 (5 bases). Germline V gene sequence: CDR1 DFQATT, CDR2 SNEGSKA (reference sequence). Trimming shortened V by 4 bases and J by 8 bases, and 20 bases separated the two germline ends. The CDR3 totals 14 residues. In DNA form, the CDR3 reads TGCAGTGCTAAGTTCGGCGGGGGGTCCGGGGGCTACACCTTC. Amino acids: CSAKFGGGSGGYTF.

The genes are TRBV9 and TRBJ2-1; TRBD2 matches 12 bases. V trimming: 4 bases; J trimming: 8 bases; junction bases outside the gene matches: 10. CDR1 and CDR2 (germline): SGDLS, YYNGEE. This CDR3 spans 16 amino acids. CDR3 loop: CASSPWAASGRDEQFF. CDR3 sequence (DNA): TGTGCCAGCAGCCCATGGGCGGCTAGCGGGAGGGATGAGCAGTTCTTC. Drawing the rest from reference TRBV9 and TRBJ2-1, the complete variable domain is DSGVTQTPKHLITATGQRVTLRCSPRSGDLSVYWYQQSLDQGLQFLIQYYNGEERAKGNILERFSAQQFPDLHSELNLSSLELGDSALYFCASSPWAASGRDEQFFGPGTRLTVL.